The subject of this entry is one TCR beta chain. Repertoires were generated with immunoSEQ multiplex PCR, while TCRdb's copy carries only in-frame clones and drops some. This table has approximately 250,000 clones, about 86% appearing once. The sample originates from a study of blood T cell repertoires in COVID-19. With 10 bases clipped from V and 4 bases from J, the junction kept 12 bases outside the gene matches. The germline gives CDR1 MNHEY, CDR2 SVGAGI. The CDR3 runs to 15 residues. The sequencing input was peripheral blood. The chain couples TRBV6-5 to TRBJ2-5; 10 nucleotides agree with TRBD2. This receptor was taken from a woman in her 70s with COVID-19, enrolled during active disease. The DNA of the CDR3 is TGTGCCACATTCCTTAGCGGGGGGCCGGGAGAGACCCAGTACTTC. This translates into CATFLSGGPGETQYF.